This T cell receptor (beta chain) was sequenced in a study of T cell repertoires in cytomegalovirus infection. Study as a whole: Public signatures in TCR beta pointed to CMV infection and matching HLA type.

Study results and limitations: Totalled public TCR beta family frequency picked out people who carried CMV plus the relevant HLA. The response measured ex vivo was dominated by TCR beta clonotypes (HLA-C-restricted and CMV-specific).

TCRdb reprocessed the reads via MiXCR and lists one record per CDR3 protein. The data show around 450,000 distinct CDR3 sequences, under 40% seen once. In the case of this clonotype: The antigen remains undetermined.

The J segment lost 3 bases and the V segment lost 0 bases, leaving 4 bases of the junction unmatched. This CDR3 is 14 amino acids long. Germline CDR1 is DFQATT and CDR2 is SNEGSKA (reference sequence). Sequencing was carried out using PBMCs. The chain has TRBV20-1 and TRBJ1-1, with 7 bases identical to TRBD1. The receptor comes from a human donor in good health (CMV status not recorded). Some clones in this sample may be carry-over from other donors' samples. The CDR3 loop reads CSARDGDRDTEAFF. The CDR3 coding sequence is TGCAGTGCTAGAGATGGGGACAGAGACACTGAAGCTTTCTTT.